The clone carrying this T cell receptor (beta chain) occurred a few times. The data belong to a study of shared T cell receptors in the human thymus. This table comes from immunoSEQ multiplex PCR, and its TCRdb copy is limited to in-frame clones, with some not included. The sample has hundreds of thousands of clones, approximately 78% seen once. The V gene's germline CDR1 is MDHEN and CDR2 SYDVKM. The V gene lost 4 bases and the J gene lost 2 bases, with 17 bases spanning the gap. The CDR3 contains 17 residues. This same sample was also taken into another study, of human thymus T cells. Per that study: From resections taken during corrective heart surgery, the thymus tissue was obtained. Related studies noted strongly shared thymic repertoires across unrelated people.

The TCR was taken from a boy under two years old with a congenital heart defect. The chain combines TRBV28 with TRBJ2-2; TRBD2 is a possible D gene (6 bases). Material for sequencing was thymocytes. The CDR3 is CASSSLLGGGNTGELFF. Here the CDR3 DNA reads TGTGCCAGCAGTTCCCTGCTGGGGGGTGGCAACACCGGGGAGCTGTTTTTT.